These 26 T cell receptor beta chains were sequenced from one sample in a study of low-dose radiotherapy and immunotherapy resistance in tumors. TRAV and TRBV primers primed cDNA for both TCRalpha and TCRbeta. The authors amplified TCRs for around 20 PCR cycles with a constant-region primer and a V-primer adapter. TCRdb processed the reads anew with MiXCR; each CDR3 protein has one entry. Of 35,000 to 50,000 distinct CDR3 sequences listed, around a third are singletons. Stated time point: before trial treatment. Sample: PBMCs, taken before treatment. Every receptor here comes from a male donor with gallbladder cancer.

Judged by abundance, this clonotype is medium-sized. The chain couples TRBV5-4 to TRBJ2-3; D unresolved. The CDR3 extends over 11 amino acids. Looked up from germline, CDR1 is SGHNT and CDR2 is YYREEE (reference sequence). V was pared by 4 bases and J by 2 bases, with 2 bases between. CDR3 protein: CASSLTDTQYF. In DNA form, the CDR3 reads TGTGCCAGCAGCCTCACAGATACGCAGTATTTT.

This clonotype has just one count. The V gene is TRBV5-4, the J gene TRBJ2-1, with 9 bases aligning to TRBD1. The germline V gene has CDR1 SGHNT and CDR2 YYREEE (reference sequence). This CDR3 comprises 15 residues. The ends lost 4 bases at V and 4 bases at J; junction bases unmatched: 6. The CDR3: CASSLDRGKYNEQFF. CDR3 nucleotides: TGTGCCAGCAGCCTAGACAGGGGGAAGTACAATGAGCAGTTCTTC.

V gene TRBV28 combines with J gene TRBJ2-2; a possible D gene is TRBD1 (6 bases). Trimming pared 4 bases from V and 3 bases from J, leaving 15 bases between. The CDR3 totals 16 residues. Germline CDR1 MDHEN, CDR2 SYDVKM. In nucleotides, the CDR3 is TGTGCCAGCAGTTCGGGACACCCCATTGACACCGGGGAGCTGTTTTTT. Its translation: CASSSGHPIDTGELFF.

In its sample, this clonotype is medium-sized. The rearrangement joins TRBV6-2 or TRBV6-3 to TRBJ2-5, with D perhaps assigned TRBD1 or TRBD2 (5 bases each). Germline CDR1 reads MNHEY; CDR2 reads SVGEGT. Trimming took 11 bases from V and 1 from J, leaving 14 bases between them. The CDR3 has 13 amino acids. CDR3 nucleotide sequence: TGTGCCGCTCAGCCGGGGCCCCAAGAGACCCAGTACTTC. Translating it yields CAAQPGPQETQYF.

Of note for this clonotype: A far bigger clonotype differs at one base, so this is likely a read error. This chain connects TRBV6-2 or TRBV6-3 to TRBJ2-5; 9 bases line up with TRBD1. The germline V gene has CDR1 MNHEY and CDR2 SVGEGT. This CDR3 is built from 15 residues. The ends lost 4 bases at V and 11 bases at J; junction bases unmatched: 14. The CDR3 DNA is TGTGCCAGCAGTTGGGGACAGGGCCTCTACAATGAGCAGTACTTC. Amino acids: CASSWGQGLYNEQYF.

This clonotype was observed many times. CDR3 loop: CASRPARNTEAFF. The CDR3 DNA reads TGTGCCAGCAGACCCGCCCGGAATACTGAAGCTTTCTTT. V gene TRBV28 combines with J gene TRBJ1-1; D is ambiguous. Germline CDR1 reads MDHEN; CDR2 reads SYDVKM. This CDR3 is 13 amino acids long. V was shortened by 6 bases and J by 5 bases, with 13 bases between the two germline ends. The complete variable domain, with remaining parts taken from reference TRBV28 and TRBJ1-1, reads DVKVTQSSRYLVKRTGEKVFLECVQDMDHENMFWYRQDPGLGLRLIYFSYDVKMKEKGDIPEGYSVSREKKERFSLILESASTNQTSMYLCASRPARNTEAFFGQGTRLTVV.

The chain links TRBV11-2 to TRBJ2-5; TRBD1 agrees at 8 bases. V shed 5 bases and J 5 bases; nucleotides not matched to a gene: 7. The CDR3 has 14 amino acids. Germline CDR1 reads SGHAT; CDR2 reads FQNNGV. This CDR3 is CASSQDRGIETQYF. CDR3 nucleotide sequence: TGTGCCAGCAGCCAAGACAGGGGCATTGAGACCCAGTACTTC.

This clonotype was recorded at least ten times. This CDR3 reads CSARGTGSIYEQYF. As DNA, the CDR3 is TGCAGTGCTAGAGGGACAGGGTCAATCTACGAGCAGTACTTC. The chain uses TRBV20-1 and TRBJ2-7; TRBD1 matches at 8 bases. The V gene end was trimmed by 1 base and the J gene end by 3 bases; junction bases not matched to a gene: 5. The CDR3 is made up of 14 amino acids. Germline V lookup: CDR1 DFQATT, CDR2 SNEGSKA (reference sequence).

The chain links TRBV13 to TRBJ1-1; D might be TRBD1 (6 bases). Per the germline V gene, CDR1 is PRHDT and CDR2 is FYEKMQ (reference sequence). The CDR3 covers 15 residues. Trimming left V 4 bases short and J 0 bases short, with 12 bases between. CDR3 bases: TGTGCCAGCAGCTCCTACAGGGACCTGAACACTGAAGCTTTCTTT. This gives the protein CASSSYRDLNTEAFF.

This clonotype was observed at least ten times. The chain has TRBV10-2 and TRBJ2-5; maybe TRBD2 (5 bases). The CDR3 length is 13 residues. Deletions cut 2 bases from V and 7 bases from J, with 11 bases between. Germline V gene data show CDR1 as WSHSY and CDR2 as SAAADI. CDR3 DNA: TGCGCCAGCAGTGAGATGAGGGTATGGACCCAGTACTTC. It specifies CASSEMRVWTQYF.

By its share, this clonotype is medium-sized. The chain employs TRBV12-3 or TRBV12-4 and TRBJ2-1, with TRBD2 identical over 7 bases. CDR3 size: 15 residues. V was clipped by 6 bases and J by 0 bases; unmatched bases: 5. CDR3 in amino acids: CASSRSGNSYNEQFF. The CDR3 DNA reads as TGTGCCAGCAGCCGGAGCGGGAACTCCTACAATGAGCAGTTCTTC.

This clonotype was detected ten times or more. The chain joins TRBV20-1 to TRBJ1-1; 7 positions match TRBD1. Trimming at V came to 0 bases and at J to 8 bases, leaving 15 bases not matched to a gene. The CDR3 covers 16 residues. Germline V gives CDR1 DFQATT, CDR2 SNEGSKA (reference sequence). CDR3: CSARDIRGTDHLEAFF. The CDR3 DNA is TGCAGTGCTAGAGATATAAGGGGGACAGATCACTTGGAAGCTTTCTTT.

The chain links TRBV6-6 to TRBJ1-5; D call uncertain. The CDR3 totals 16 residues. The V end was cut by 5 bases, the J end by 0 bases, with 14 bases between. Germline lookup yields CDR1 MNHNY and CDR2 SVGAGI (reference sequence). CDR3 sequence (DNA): TGTGCCAGCAGTGAACTTTCGAGCCGTAGCAATCAGCCCCAGCATTTT. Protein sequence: CASSELSSRSNQPQHF.

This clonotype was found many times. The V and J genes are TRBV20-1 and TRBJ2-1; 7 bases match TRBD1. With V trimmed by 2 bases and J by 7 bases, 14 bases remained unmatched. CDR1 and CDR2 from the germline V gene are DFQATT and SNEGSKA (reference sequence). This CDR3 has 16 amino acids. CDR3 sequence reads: CSARSILSDRANEQFF. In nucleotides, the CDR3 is TGCAGTGCTAGATCCATTTTAAGCGACAGGGCGAATGAGCAGTTCTTC.

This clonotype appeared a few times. The CDR3 DNA reads as TGTGCCAGCACCGAGAAAATAAGGGGCCGGGCAGATACGCAGTATTTT. Amino acids: CASTEKIRGRADTQYF. V and J are TRBV9 and TRBJ2-3; the D gene is possibly TRBD1 (5 bases). Germline-derived CDR1 and CDR2 are SGDLS and YYNGEE. This CDR3 spans 16 amino acids. V lost 6 bases and J lost 4, with 21 bases in between. Full variable domain (missing parts from reference TRBV9 and TRBJ2-3): DSGVTQTPKHLITATGQRVTLRCSPRSGDLSVYWYQQSLDQGLQFLIQYYNGEERAKGNILERFSAQQFPDLHSELNLSSLELGDSALYFCASTEKIRGRADTQYFGPGTRLTVL.

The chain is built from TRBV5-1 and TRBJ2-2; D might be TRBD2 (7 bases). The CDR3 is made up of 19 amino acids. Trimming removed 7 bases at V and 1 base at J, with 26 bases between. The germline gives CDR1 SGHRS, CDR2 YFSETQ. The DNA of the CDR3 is TGCGCCAGCGAAATGAGTCCCACGGGCGGGGGCCTGAACACCGGGGAGCTGTTTTTT. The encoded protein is CASEMSPTGGGLNTGELFF.

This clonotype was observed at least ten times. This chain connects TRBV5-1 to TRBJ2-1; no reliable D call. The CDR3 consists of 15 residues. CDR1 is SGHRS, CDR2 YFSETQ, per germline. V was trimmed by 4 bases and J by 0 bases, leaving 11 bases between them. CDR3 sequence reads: CASSPFSSSYNEQFF. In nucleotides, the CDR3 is TGCGCCAGCAGCCCCTTTAGTAGCTCCTACAATGAGCAGTTCTTC.

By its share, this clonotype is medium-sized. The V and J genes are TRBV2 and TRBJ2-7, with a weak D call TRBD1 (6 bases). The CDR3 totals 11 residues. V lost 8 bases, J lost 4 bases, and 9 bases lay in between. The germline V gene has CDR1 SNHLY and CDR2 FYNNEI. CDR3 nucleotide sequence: TGTGCCAGCCAGGGGCTGTACGAGCAGTACTTC. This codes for CASQGLYEQYF.

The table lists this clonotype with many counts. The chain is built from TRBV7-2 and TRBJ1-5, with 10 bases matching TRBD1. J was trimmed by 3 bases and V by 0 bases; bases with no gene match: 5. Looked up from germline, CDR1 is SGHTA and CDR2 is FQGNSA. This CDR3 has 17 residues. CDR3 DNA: TGTGCCAGCAGCTTAGCCGGGACAGGGGTCTCCAATCAGCCCCAGCATTTT. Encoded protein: CASSLAGTGVSNQPQHF.

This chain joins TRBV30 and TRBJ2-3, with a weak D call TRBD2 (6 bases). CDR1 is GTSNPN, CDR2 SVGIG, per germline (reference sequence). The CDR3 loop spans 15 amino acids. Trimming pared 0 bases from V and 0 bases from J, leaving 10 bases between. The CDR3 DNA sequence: TGTGCCTGGAGTGTATCGGGGGACAGCACAGATACGCAGTATTTT. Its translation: CAWSVSGDSTDTQYF.

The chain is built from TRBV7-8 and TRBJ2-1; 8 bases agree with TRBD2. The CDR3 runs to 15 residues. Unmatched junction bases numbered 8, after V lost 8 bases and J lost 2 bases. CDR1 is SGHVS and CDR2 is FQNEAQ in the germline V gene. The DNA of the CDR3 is TGTGCCAGCTCCAAAACTAGCGGCCCCTACAATGAGCAGTTCTTC. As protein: CASSKTSGPYNEQFF.

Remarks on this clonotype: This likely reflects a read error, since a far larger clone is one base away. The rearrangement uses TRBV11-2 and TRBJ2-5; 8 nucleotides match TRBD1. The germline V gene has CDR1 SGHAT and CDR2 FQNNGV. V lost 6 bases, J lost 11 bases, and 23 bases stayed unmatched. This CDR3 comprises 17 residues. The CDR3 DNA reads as TGTGCCAGCAGACCGAACAGACAGGGGAACTTCCCCAATGAGCAGTACTTC. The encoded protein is CASRPNRQGNFPNEQYF.

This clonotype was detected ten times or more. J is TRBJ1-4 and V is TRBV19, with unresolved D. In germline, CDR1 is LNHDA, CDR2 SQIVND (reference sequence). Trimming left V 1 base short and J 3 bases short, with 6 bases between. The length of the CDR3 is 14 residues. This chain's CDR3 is CASSIGRANEKLFF. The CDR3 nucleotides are TGTGCCAGTAGTATAGGGAGAGCTAATGAAAAACTGTTTTTT.

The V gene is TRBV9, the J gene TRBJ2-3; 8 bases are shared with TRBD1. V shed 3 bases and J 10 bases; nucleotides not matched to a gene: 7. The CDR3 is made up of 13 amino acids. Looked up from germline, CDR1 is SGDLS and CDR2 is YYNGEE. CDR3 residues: CASSEGQAGAQYF. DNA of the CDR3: TGTGCCAGCAGCGAGGGACAGGCCGGGGCGCAGTATTTT.

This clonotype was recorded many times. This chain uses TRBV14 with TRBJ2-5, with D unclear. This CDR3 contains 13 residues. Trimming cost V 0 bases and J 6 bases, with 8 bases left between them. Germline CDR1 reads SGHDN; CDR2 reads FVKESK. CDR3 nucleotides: TGTGCCAGCAGCCAAGATCTATCCCAGACCCAGTACTTC. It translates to CASSQDLSQTQYF.

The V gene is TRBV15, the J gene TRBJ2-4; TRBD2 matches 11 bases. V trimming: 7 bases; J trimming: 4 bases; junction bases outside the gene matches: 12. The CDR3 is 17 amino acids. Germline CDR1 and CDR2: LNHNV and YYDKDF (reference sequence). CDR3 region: CATTLAGVIGWKNIQYF. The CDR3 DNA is TGTGCCACCACACTAGCGGGAGTAATAGGTTGGAAAAACATTCAGTACTTC.